Each of the 31 T cell receptor beta chains below was sequenced from the same sample in a study of sequential checkpoint blockade in melanoma. The treatment is: randomized to nivolumab then ipilimumab (arm A) or the reverse (arm B). Produced via immunoSEQ multiplex PCR; TCRdb's table is partial and in-frame only. Here the sample spans 25,000 to 30,000 clones, 77% being singletons. Sequencing used CD8+ T cells sorted from blood (inferred from file names), obtained from a patient given nivolumab and ipilimumab in sequence. The source of these receptors is a human donor with melanoma.

The V call is TRBV11-2, the J call TRBJ1-1, with no clear D. The CDR3 loop spans 12 amino acids. Germline lookup yields CDR1 SGHAT and CDR2 FQNNGV. V lost 5 bases, J lost 6 bases, and 10 bases lay in between. CDR3: CASSHLGAEAFF. The CDR3, as DNA: TGTGCCAGCAGCCACCTCGGGGCTGAAGCTTTCTTT.

V gene TRBV6-5 combines with J gene TRBJ1-2; D is unresolved. Trimming removed 5 bases from V and 8 bases from J, with 15 bases in between. Germline V CDR1 and CDR2: MNHEY, SVGAGI. This CDR3 spans 13 amino acids. This chain's CDR3 is CASSKAGFWGYTF. The CDR3 bases are TGTGCCAGCAGTAAGGCCGGGTTTTGGGGCTACACCTTC.

The chain carries TRBV6-5 and TRBJ2-3, with TRBD1 matching over 8 bases. Germline V gene sequence: CDR1 MNHEY, CDR2 SVGAGI. The CDR3 totals 13 residues. Germline trimming cut 8 bases from V and 3 bases from J; bases unmatched to any gene: 4. CDR3 sequence reads: CASRDRQTDTQYF. The CDR3 DNA reads as TGTGCCAGCCGGGACAGGCAGACAGATACGCAGTATTTT.

The genes are TRBV19 and TRBJ1-6, with D perhaps TRBD1 (6 bases). Germline loops: CDR1 LNHDA, CDR2 SQIVND (reference sequence). This CDR3 has 21 residues. For the CDR3, the DNA is TGTGGTGGCCTTGCTATCCCCCTTCCTTCGACAGGTTTCTCCTATAATTCACCCCTCCACTTT. Its protein is CGGLAIPLPSTGFSYNSPLHF.

The chain couples TRBV19 to TRBJ1-1; weak D call: TRBD1 (5 bases). This CDR3 region has 16 residues. Trimming removed 7 bases from V and 0 bases from J, with 18 bases in between. Germline V lookup: CDR1 LNHDA, CDR2 SQIVND (reference sequence). The CDR3, as DNA: TGTGCCAGTAATCAAGGAGGAGGGGCGGTGAACACTGAAGCTTTCTTT. The encoded protein is CASNQGGGAVNTEAFF.

V usage is TRBV6-5 and J usage is TRBJ2-5, with a tentative D call TRBD2 (5 bases). Germline CDR1 reads MNHEY; CDR2 reads SVGAGI. The CDR3 runs 16 residues. Trimming removed 0 bases at V and 5 bases at J, with 16 bases between. The CDR3 protein is CASSYSFGSGRETQYF. The CDR3 coding sequence is TGTGCCAGCAGTTACTCATTTGGGAGCGGACGGGAGACCCAGTACTTC.

J is TRBJ1-6 and V is TRBV5-4; 7 nucleotides agree with TRBD1. J gave up 6 bases and V 5 bases, and 5 bases lay outside the gene matches. The CDR3 covers 14 residues. CDR1 and CDR2 (germline): SGHNT, YYREEE (reference sequence). The CDR3 DNA reads as TGTGCCAGCAGTCGGGACAGCCCTAATTCACCCCTCCACTTT. It specifies CASSRDSPNSPLHF.

The CDR3 sequence: CASSVSGGGNEQYF. CDR3 sequence (DNA): TGTGCCAGCAGTGTTTCTGGGGGAGGCAACGAGCAGTACTTC. The rearrangement joins TRBV2 to TRBJ2-7, with D maybe TRBD2 (6 bases). This CDR3 region has 14 residues. V was cut by 4 bases and J by 5 bases, with 15 bases left in between. The germline CDR1 and CDR2 sequences are SNHLY and FYNNEI.

The chain uses TRBV6-5 and TRBJ1-1; D unresolved. The germline V gene encodes CDR1 MNHEY and CDR2 SVGAGI. V was shortened by 0 bases and J by 1 base, with 6 bases between the two germline ends. The CDR3 is 14 residues long. CDR3 DNA sequence: TGTGCCAGCAGTTACTCGAACGGGAACACTGAAGCTTTCTTT. This encodes CASSYSNGNTEAFF.

This clone was counted only a few times. V and J are TRBV19 and TRBJ2-1, with D unresolved. The CDR3 totals 15 residues. Germline V CDR1 and CDR2: LNHDA, SQIVND (reference sequence). V dropped 6 bases and J dropped 1 base, with 13 bases sitting between them. CDR3 residues: CASRLFDSSYNEQFF. The CDR3 nucleotides read TGTGCCAGTAGACTATTCGATTCATCCTACAATGAGCAGTTCTTC.

J is TRBJ1-3 and V is TRBV7-6; D may be TRBD1 (6 bases). V lost 0 bases and J 2 bases, leaving 17 bases between the germline ends. Germline CDR1 is SGHVS and CDR2 is FNYEAQ. The CDR3 extends over 18 amino acids. The CDR3 region has the DNA TGTGCCAGCAGCTTAGCGCGGGGAGGGACAATAACTGGAAACACCATATATTTT. Its protein product is CASSLARGGTITGNTIYF.

The rearrangement links TRBV19 to TRBJ2-1, with D possibly matching TRBD2 (6 bases). Germline V lookup: CDR1 LNHDA, CDR2 SQIVND (reference sequence). There are 17 residues in the CDR3. Trimming cost V 1 base and J 5 bases, with 18 bases left between them. CDR3 bases: TGTGCCAGTAGTATAGGTTCCCGGCTAGCGAGGAACAATGAGCAGTTCTTC. The encoded protein is CASSIGSRLARNNEQFF.

This clone was recorded a few times. The rearrangement uses TRBV4-1 and TRBJ2-7; no reliable D call. The ends were cut back, 0 bases at V and 3 bases at J, with 9 bases in the middle. Germline V gives CDR1 MGHRA, CDR2 YSYEKL. The CDR3 has 14 residues. The CDR3 region is CASSQDELSYEQYF. As DNA, the CDR3 is TGCGCCAGCAGCCAAGACGAGCTTAGCTACGAGCAGTACTTC.

V and J are TRBV7-8 and TRBJ2-7; tentative D call: TRBD1 (6 bases). This CDR3 region has 12 residues. Germline values: CDR1 SGHVS, CDR2 FQNEAQ. Trimming cost V 5 bases and J 6 bases, with 11 bases left between them. The CDR3 DNA reads as TGTGCCAGCAGCCCCCCAGGGGTCGAGCAGTACTTC. Residues: CASSPPGVEQYF.

As concerns this clone: At one end the junction does not follow the germline gene, possibly because of a read error. The chain is built from TRBV10-3 and TRBJ1-2; D perhaps matches TRBD1 (5 bases). CDR1 and CDR2 (germline): ENHRY, SYGVKD. CDR3 length: 15 amino acids. The CDR3 reads CAISDWAGKSYGCTF. Here the CDR3 DNA reads TGTGCCATCAGTGATTGGGCAGGGAAGAGCTATGGCTGCACCTTC.

A single count supports this clone. The chain couples TRBV4-1 to TRBJ2-7; possibly TRBD2 for D (7 bases). Germline values: CDR1 MGHRA, CDR2 YSYEKL. This CDR3 has 16 amino acids. V was clipped by 1 base and J by 3 bases, with 16 bases between them. CDR3: CASSQVPGGHIYEQYF. CDR3 sequence (DNA): TGCGCCAGCAGCCAAGTGCCGGGGGGCCACATCTACGAGCAGTACTTC.

This clone appeared a single time. The chain couples TRBV5-4 to TRBJ2-1; D gene uncertain. The ends were cut back, 3 bases at V and 8 bases at J, with 9 bases in the middle. CDR3 length: 12 amino acids. Germline V gene data show CDR1 as SGHNT and CDR2 as YYREEE (reference sequence). The CDR3 reads CASSSSSDEQFF. The DNA for the CDR3 is TGTGCCAGCAGCTCTTCAAGCGATGAGCAGTTCTTC.

The count of this clone is one. The rearrangement links TRBV9 to TRBJ1-2; 7 bases align to TRBD1. This CDR3 has 15 residues. Germline CDR1 reads SGDLS; CDR2 reads YYNGEE. J lost 7 bases, V lost 4 bases, and 13 bases had no gene match. The CDR3 coding sequence is TGTGCCAGCAGCCATCAAACAGGGGTGCGTCCTGGCTACACCTTC. It yields the protein CASSHQTGVRPGYTF.

V is TRBV11-2 and J is TRBJ2-1; 8 positions match TRBD1. The V and J ends lost 1 base and 8 bases, in that order; junction bases with no gene match: 7. The germline V gene encodes CDR1 SGHAT and CDR2 FQNNGV. The CDR3 runs 15 residues. In nucleotides, the CDR3 is TGTGCCAGCAGCTTAGCGGACAGGGAACTCCATGAGCAGTTCTTC. Encoded protein: CASSLADRELHEQFF.

Concerning this clone itself: Mismatch with germline at one junction end may stem from a read error. The chain employs TRBV6-4 and TRBJ2-7; no reliable D call. Germline CDR1 reads MRHNA; CDR2 reads SNTAGT. The CDR3 sequence is 13 residues long. CDR3 region: CASSYSNAYEQYF. CDR3 DNA sequence: TGTGCCAGCAGTTACTCGAATGCGTACGAGCAGTACTTC.

This rearrangement joins TRBV28 to TRBJ1-2; TRBD1 agrees at 9 bases. Germline V gives CDR1 MDHEN, CDR2 SYDVKM. V was clipped by 6 bases and J by 0 bases; unmatched bases: 11. This CDR3 is built from 17 residues. CDR3 bases: TGTGCCAGCAGCCAGGTGGACAGGGGACGATCTAACTATGGCTACACCTTC. Residues: CASSQVDRGRSNYGYTF.

This clone was seen a few times. V and J are TRBV29-1 and TRBJ1-2; D call uncertain. The CDR3 loop spans 10 amino acids. From germline, CDR1 is SQVTM and CDR2 ANQGSEA. Between the trimmed V and J ends, which lost 5 bases and 8 bases, there was a span of 9 bases. CDR3 amino acids: CSVFTRGYTF. In DNA form, the CDR3 reads TGCAGCGTTTTCACACGAGGCTACACCTTC. Using reference TRBV29-1 and TRBJ1-2 for the parts outside the CDR3, the full variable domain is SAVISQKPSRDICQRGTSLTIQCQVDSQVTMMFWYRQQPGQSLTLIATANQGSEATYESGFVIDKFPISRPNLTFSTLTVSNMSPEDSSIYLCSVFTRGYTFGSGTRLTVV.

The rearrangement uses TRBV28 and TRBJ1-1; weak D call: TRBD1 (6 bases). This CDR3 has 14 residues. Trimming left V 11 bases short and J 2 bases short, with 18 bases between. From germline, CDR1 is MDHEN and CDR2 SYDVKM. In DNA, the CDR3 is TGTGCCCTAAAACCCCCAGGGGCCAACACTGAAGCTTTCTTT. It translates to CALKPPGANTEAFF.

The V and J genes are TRBV23-1 and TRBJ1-6, with 7 bases aligning to TRBD1. TRBV23-1 is an open reading frame whose function is uncertain. J was trimmed by 0 bases and V by 4 bases; bases with no gene match: 9. This CDR3 has 18 residues. CDR3 amino acids: CASSRPDRISSYNSPLHF. The CDR3, as DNA: TGCGCCAGCAGTCGCCCGGACAGGATAAGCTCCTATAATTCACCCCTCCACTTT.

J is TRBJ2-7 and V is TRBV18, with TRBD1 as a possible D gene (5 bases). Germline V CDR1 and CDR2: KGHSH, LQKENI. The CDR3 loop spans 12 amino acids. Trimming cost V 3 bases and J 6 bases, with 9 bases left between them. The CDR3 is CASSPQGFEQYF. The CDR3 DNA follows: TGTGCCAGCTCACCGCAGGGTTTCGAGCAGTACTTC.

The chain employs TRBV10-1 and TRBJ2-7, with 8 bases aligning to TRBD1. V trimming: 2 bases; J trimming: 3 bases; junction bases outside the gene matches: 12. From germline, CDR1 is WNHNN and CDR2 SYGVQD (reference sequence). The CDR3 spans 17 residues. The CDR3: CASSEKRMGDRNYEQYF. The CDR3 nucleotides are TGCGCCAGCAGTGAGAAAAGGATGGGGGACAGGAACTACGAGCAGTACTTC.

This clone was recorded only once. The rearrangement links TRBV29-1 to TRBJ1-2; no clear D. Trimming removed 6 bases at V and 5 bases at J, with 7 bases between. The germline V gene encodes CDR1 SQVTM and CDR2 ANQGSEA. This CDR3 has 10 residues. In DNA form, the CDR3 reads TGCAGCGTGGCGGGATATGGCTACACCTTC. Its translation: CSVAGYGYTF. The entire variable domain, with the rest obtained from reference TRBV29-1 and TRBJ1-2, is as follows: SAVISQKPSRDICQRGTSLTIQCQVDSQVTMMFWYRQQPGQSLTLIATANQGSEATYESGFVIDKFPISRPNLTFSTLTVSNMSPEDSSIYLCSVAGYGYTFGSGTRLTVV.

This rearrangement joins TRBV6-6 to TRBJ1-1; no clear D. CDR1 and CDR2 (germline): MNHNY, SVGAGI (reference sequence). This CDR3 is 13 amino acids long. Trimming removed 5 bases at V and 7 bases at J, with 14 bases between. CDR3 bases: TGTGCCAGCAGTCCCCGTTCGGGGTATGAAGCTTTCTTT. It encodes CASSPRSGYEAFF.

This sequence joins TRBV6-1 and TRBJ1-6; 10 bases map to TRBD1. The germline V gene has CDR1 MNHNS and CDR2 SASEGT. The CDR3 contains 14 residues. V dropped 6 bases and J dropped 13; count of bases not matched to a gene: 9. The DNA for the CDR3 is TGTGCCAGCAGATCCGGGACAGGGGCGTCCCCCCTCCACTTT. Its protein product is CASRSGTGASPLHF.

The chain uses TRBV19 and TRBJ2-2, with D possibly matching TRBD2 (5 bases). V gave up 1 base and J gave up 6 bases, with 9 bases separating them. The CDR3 contains 14 residues. CDR1 is LNHDA and CDR2 is SQIVND in the germline V gene (reference sequence). CDR3 sequence reads: CASSIVGAAGELFF. In DNA form, the CDR3 reads TGTGCCAGTAGTATAGTAGGAGCGGCCGGGGAGCTGTTTTTT.

This clone was recorded once. The chain carries TRBV7-3 and TRBJ2-3, with 14 bases fitting TRBD2. Germline CDR1 SGHTA, CDR2 FQGTGA. V gave up 5 bases and J gave up 5 bases; unmatched junction bases: 6. There are 16 residues in the CDR3. CDR3 protein: CASSQTSGGAIDTQYF. CDR3 bases: TGTGCCAGCAGCCAGACTAGCGGGGGGGCAATAGATACGCAGTATTTT.